This T cell receptor beta chain is drawn from a study of cytomegalovirus exposure and HLA in healthy donors. Primers: 60 Vbeta forward and 13 Jbeta reverse. Repertoires were generated with immunoSEQ multiplex PCR, while TCRdb's copy carries only in-frame clones and drops some. Seen here are roughly 180,000 clones, about 85% observed once, and the top ten hold 1.1% to 1.5%. Germline V gene data show CDR1 as SGHRS and CDR2 as YFSETQ. V dropped 0 bases and J dropped 5 bases, with 23 bases sitting between them. This CDR3 contains 18 residues. Material: PBMCs. The receptor's source is a girl aged 10 to 17 in good health and CMV-seropositive. This chain uses TRBV5-1 with TRBJ1-1; D gene uncertain. The CDR3 bases are TGCGCCAGCAGCTTGGCCGGGGTCCCGGAGGGTTCGGATACTGAAGCTTTCTTT. Its translation: CASSLAGVPEGSDTEAFF.